This is a list of T cell receptor beta chains from one sample in a study of OX40 agonist ivuxolimab in advanced cancers. The assay was immunoSEQ multiplex PCR, and TCRdb's table has in-frame clones only and misses some. Here the sample spans 60,000 to 85,000 clones, approximately 87% being singletons. The sample consisted of CD4+ or CD8+ T cells sorted from blood, taken in a trial of the OX40 agonist ivuxolimab. Every receptor here comes from an adult with an advanced solid tumor such as melanoma, head and neck, liver or kidney cancer. CDR3s include the opening cysteine and the closing phenylalanine or tryptophan. Fields, in order: J gene, D gene, CDR3 length, V gene, CDR3 protein. D genes are given only for firm matches.

J: TRBJ2-7
D: NA
length: 13
V: TRBV6-5
CDR3: CASSYLGAGEQYF

J: TRBJ2-7
D: NA
length: 13
V: TRBV27
CDR3: CASSQSGGYEQYF

J: TRBJ1-1
D: TRBD1
length: 14
V: TRBV6-5
CDR3: CASTPIPGGREAFF

J: TRBJ1-2
D: TRBD1
length: 14
V: TRBV5-4
CDR3: CASSAGQGNYGYTF

J: TRBJ1-5
D: TRBD1
length: 15
V: TRBV6-6
CDR3: CASSYEGQGNQPQHF

J: TRBJ2-1
D: NA
length: 12
V: TRBV15
CDR3: CATSEGYNEQFF

J: TRBJ2-7
D: NA
length: 13
V: TRBV5-1
CDR3: CASSLGRINEQYF

J: TRBJ2-7
D: NA
length: 11
V: TRBV5-5
CDR3: CASSFRYEQYF

J: TRBJ2-3
D: NA
length: 16
V: TRBV11-3
CDR3: CASSPSGGAYTDTQYF

J: TRBJ1-1
D: NA
length: 15
V: TRBV7-9
CDR3: CASSLGRTGNTEAFF

J: TRBJ2-7
D: NA
length: 13
V: TRBV6-6
CDR3: CASSSKDPYEQYF

J: TRBJ1-3
D: NA
length: 20
V: TRBV19
CDR3: CASSIGYFGTGAYSGNTIYF

J: TRBJ2-7
D: TRBD2
length: 15
V: TRBV7-2
CDR3: CASSSPGEGAYEQYF

J: NA
D: NA
length: 12
V: TRBV25-1
CDR3: CASSVQGYEQYF

J: TRBJ2-1
D: TRBD1
length: 15
V: TRBV19
CDR3: CASSPPRDRENEQFF

J: TRBJ1-1
D: TRBD1
length: 13
V: TRBV29-1
CDR3: CSVTGVGATEAFF

J: TRBJ2-3
D: TRBD2
length: 17
V: TRBV2
CDR3: CASSGGTSGRGTDTQYF

J: TRBJ2-6
D: TRBD1
length: 19
V: TRBV7-6
CDR3: CASSLVRQGVLTGANVLTF

J: TRBJ2-2
D: TRBD1
length: 16
V: TRBV4-1
CDR3: CASSFLGGGNTGELFF

J: TRBJ2-1
D: NA
length: 18
V: TRBV5-4
CDR3: CASSPKLGRKPGENEQFF

J: TRBJ2-7
D: TRBD1
length: 16
V: TRBV5-4
CDR3: CASSLGGQLATYEQYF

J: TRBJ2-7
D: NA
length: 15
V: TRBV27
CDR3: CASRDKAGHNYEQYF

J: TRBJ2-7
D: TRBD2
length: 15
V: TRBV6-4
CDR3: CAFDGGAGGYYEQYF

J: TRBJ2-5
D: NA
length: 18
V: TRBV28
CDR3: CASSPLQGSWTGAETQYF

J: TRBJ2-1
D: NA
length: 12
V: TRBV25-1
CDR3: CASSQSYNEQFF